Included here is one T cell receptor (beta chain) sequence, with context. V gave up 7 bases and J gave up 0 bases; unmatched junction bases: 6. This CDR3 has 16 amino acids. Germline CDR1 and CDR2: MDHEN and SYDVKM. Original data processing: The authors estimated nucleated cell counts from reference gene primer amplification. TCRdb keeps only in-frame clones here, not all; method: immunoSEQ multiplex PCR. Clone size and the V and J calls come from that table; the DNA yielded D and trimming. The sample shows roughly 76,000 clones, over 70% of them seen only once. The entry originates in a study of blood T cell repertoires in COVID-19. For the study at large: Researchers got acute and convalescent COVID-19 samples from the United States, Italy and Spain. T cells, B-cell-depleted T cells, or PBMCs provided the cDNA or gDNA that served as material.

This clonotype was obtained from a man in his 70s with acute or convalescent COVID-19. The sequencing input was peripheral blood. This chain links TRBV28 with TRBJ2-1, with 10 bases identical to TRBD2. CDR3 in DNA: TGTGCCAGCACGGGACTAGCGCCGAGCTCCTACAATGAGCAGTTCTTC. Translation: CASTGLAPSSYNEQFF.